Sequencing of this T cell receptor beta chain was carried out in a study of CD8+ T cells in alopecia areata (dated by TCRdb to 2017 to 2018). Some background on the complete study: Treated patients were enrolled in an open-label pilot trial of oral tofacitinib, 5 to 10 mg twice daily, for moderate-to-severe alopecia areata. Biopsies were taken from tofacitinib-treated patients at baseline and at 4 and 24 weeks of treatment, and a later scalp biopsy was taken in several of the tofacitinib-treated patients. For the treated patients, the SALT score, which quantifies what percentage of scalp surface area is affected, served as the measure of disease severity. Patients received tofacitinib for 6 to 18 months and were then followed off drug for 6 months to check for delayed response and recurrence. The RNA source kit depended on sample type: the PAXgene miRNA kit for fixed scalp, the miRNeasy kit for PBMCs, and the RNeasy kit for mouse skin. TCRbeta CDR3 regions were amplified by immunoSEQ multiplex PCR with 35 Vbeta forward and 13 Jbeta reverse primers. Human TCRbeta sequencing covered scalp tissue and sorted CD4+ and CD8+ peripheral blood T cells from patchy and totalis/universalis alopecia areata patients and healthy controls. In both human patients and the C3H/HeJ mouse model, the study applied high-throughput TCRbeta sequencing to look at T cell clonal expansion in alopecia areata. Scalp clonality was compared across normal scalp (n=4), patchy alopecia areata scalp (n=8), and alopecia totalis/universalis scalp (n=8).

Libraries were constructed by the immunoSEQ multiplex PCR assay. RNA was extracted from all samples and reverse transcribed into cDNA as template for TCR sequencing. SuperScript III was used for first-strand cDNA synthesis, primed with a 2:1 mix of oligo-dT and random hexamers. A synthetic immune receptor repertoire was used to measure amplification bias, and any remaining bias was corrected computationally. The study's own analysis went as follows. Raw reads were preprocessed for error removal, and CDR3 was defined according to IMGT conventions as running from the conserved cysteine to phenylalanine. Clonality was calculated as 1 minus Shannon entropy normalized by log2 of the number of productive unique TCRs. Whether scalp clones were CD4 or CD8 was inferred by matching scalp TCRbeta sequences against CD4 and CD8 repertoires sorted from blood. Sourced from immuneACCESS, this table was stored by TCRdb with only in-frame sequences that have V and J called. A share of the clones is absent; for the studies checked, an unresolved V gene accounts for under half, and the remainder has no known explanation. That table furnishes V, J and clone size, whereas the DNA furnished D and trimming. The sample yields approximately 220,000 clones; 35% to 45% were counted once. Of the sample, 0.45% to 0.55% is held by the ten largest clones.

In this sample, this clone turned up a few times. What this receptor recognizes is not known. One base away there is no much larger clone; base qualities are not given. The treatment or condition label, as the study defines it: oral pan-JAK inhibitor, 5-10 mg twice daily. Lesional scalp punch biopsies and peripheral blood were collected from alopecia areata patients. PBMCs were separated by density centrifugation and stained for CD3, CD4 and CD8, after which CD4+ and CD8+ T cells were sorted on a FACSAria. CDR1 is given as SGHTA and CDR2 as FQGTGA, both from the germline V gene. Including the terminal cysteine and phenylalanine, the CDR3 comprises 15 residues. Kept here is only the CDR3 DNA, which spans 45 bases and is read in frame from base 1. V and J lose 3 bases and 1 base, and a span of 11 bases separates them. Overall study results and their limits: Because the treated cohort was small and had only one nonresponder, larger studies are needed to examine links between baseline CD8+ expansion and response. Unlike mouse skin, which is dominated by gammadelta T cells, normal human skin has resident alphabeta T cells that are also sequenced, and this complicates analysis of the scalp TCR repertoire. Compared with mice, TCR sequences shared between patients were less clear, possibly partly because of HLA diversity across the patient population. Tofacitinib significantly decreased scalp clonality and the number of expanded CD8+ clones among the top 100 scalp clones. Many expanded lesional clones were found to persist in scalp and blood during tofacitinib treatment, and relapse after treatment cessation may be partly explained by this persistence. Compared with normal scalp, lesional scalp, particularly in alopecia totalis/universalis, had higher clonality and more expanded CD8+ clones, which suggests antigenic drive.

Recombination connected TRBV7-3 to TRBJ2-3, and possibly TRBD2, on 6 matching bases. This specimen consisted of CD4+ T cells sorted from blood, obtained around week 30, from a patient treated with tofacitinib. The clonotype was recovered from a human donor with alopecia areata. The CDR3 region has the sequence CASSFGGGGTDTQYF. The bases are TGTGCCAGCAGCTTCGGGGGAGGTGGCACAGATACGCAGTATTTT.